Following are 15 T cell receptor beta chains from one sample sequenced in a study of blood T cell repertoires in COVID-19. Profiling relied on immunoSEQ multiplex PCR, and the TCRdb table lists in-frame clones only, not all of them. The sample lists around 450,000 clones, approximately 90% seen once, with about 4.5% in the top ten. Sequenced material: peripheral blood. These receptors originate from a woman aged 30 to 39 with acute or convalescent COVID-19.

The CDR3 loop reads CATSEGQGTNEKLFF. In DNA form, the CDR3 reads TGTGCCACCAGTGAGGGACAGGGAACTAATGAAAAACTGTTTTTT. V usage is TRBV24-1 and J usage is TRBJ1-4, with 9 bases aligning to TRBD1. The ends lost 4 bases at V and 1 base at J; junction bases unmatched: 0. Germline V gives CDR1 KGHDR, CDR2 SFDVKD. CDR3 length: 15 amino acids.

This chain joins TRBV6-5 and TRBJ2-7; 9 nucleotides line up with TRBD1. After removal of 10 bases from V and 4 bases from J, the junction contained 11 bases not matched to a gene. This CDR3 has 14 amino acids. Germline V gene lookup returns CDR1 MNHEY and CDR2 SVGAGI. The CDR3 loop is CATRYGTGSYEQYF. The CDR3 bases are TGTGCCACCAGGTACGGGACAGGGAGTTACGAGCAGTACTTC.

The V and J genes are TRBV7-3 and TRBJ2-6; tentatively, D is TRBD1 (6 bases). Deletions cut 1 base from V and 0 bases from J, with 16 bases between. Germline V gene data show CDR1 as SGHTA and CDR2 as FQGTGA. This CDR3 comprises 19 residues. CDR3 loop: CASSLISRGGVSGANVLTF. The CDR3 nucleotides are TGTGCCAGCAGCTTAATATCCAGGGGTGGGGTCTCTGGGGCCAACGTCCTGACTTTC.

This rearrangement joins TRBV11-1 to TRBJ2-5; 10 bases map to TRBD2. CDR3 length: 16 residues. J lost 2 bases, V lost 2 bases, and 5 bases had no gene match. Germline CDR1 is SGHAT and CDR2 is FQDESV (reference sequence). This chain's CDR3 is CASSLTLAGEQETQYF. CDR3 DNA: TGTGCCAGCAGCTTAACGCTAGCGGGGGAGCAAGAGACCCAGTACTTC.

The chain combines TRBV5-4 with TRBJ1-4, with D tentatively TRBD1 (6 bases). CDR3 size: 13 residues. The germline V gene encodes CDR1 SGHNT and CDR2 YYREEE (reference sequence). Between the trimmed V and J ends, which lost 2 bases and 5 bases, there was a span of 7 bases. DNA for the CDR3: TGTGCCAGCAGCTTTAGGGGGAATGAAAAACTGTTTTTT. This gives the protein CASSFRGNEKLFF. Complete variable domain (other parts from reference TRBV5-4 and TRBJ1-4): ETGVTQSPTHLIKTRGQQVTLRCSSQSGHNTVSWYQQALGQGPQFIFQYYREEENGRGNFPPRFSGLQFPNYSSELNVNALELDDSALYLCASSFRGNEKLFFGSGTQLSVL.

This chain joins TRBV18 and TRBJ2-6; D is uncertain. The CDR3 loop spans 15 amino acids. The germline V gene encodes CDR1 KGHSH and CDR2 LQKENI. The germline V and J ends were trimmed by 3 bases and 1 base, with 7 bases remaining between them. The chain's CDR3 is CASSPRKSGANVLTF. The CDR3 region has the DNA TGTGCCAGCTCACCCAGGAAGTCTGGGGCCAACGTCCTGACTTTC.

The CDR3 sequence: CASSLGLSSYNSPLHF. CDR3 DNA: TGTGCCAGCAGTCTCGGACTGAGCTCCTATAATTCACCCCTCCACTTT. The chain employs TRBV28 and TRBJ1-6; D ambiguous. This CDR3 comprises 16 residues. V was clipped by 5 bases and J by 0 bases, with 11 bases between them. Germline V gene lookup returns CDR1 MDHEN and CDR2 SYDVKM.

Written as DNA, the CDR3 is TGTGCCAGCTCACCACCGGACAGGGTCTGGAGTGAGCAGTTCTTC. Translating gives CASSPPDRVWSEQFF. The J gene is TRBJ2-1, the V gene TRBV18; 8 nucleotides match TRBD1. V lost 0 bases and J lost 9; bases outside the gene matches: 7. The germline V gene encodes CDR1 KGHSH and CDR2 LQKENI. This CDR3 has 15 residues.

The CDR3, as DNA: TGTGCCAGCAGCGATTACGGGGGTCTGAACACTGAAGCTTTCTTT. Its protein product is CASSDYGGLNTEAFF. V is TRBV7-8 and J is TRBJ1-1; a weak D match, TRBD1 (5 bases). The CDR3 has 15 amino acids. CDR1 and CDR2 (germline): SGHVS, FQNEAQ. V was trimmed by 5 bases and J by 0 bases, leaving 13 bases between them. The whole variable domain, filled in from reference TRBV7-8 and TRBJ1-1, reads GAGVSQSPRYKVAKRGQDVALRCDPISGHVSLFWYQQALGQGPEFLTYFQNEAQLDKSGLPSDRFFAERPEGSVSTLKIQRTQQEDSAVYLCASSDYGGLNTEAFFGQGTRLTVV.

The chain joins TRBV24-1 to TRBJ2-7; D not certain. V gave up 12 bases and J gave up 2 bases, with 16 bases separating them. The germline V gene encodes CDR1 KGHDR and CDR2 SFDVKD. This CDR3 contains 13 residues. CDR3 loop: CAVSDRTTYEQYF. In nucleotides, the CDR3 is TGTGCCGTCAGCGACCGTACGACCTACGAGCAGTACTTC.

V usage is TRBV9 and J usage is TRBJ1-2; tentatively, D is TRBD1 (5 bases). CDR3 size: 13 residues. V was shortened by 3 bases and J by 2 bases, with 8 bases between the two germline ends. Germline values: CDR1 SGDLS, CDR2 YYNGEE. The CDR3: CASSASGNYGYTF. Here the CDR3 DNA reads TGTGCCAGCAGCGCCTCAGGGAACTATGGCTACACCTTC.

The J gene is TRBJ2-7, the V gene TRBV5-1; 7 bases map to TRBD1. Germline lookup yields CDR1 SGHRS and CDR2 YFSETQ. The CDR3 is 14 residues long. J gave up 4 bases and V 4 bases, and 8 bases lay outside the gene matches. The CDR3 DNA sequence: TGCGCCAGCAGCCCAACTGGGACAGCTTACGAGCAGTACTTC. Translated, it gives CASSPTGTAYEQYF.

This chain uses TRBV5-1 with TRBJ2-3; tentative D call: TRBD2 (5 bases). Germline values: CDR1 SGHRS, CDR2 YFSETQ. V lost 4 bases to trimming and J lost 4 bases, with 10 bases between them. The CDR3 has 13 amino acids. The chain's CDR3 is CASSKARADTQYF. The CDR3 bases are TGCGCCAGCAGCAAGGCGCGGGCAGATACGCAGTATTTT.

The V and J genes are TRBV4-1 and TRBJ2-5, with unresolved D. V was pared by 1 base and J by 2 bases, with 14 bases between. Germline assignment: CDR1 MGHRA and CDR2 YSYEKL. The CDR3 is 16 amino acids. The DNA of the CDR3 is TGCGCCAGCAGCCAAGTTTTGTCTAGTAAGCAAGAGACCCAGTACTTC. It encodes CASSQVLSSKQETQYF.

The chain links TRBV7-3 to TRBJ1-1, with D maybe TRBD1 (6 bases). The V gene lost 5 bases and the J gene lost 5 bases, with 15 bases spanning the gap. CDR3 size: 14 residues. Germline assignment: CDR1 SGHTA and CDR2 FQGTGA. DNA of the CDR3: TGTGCCAGCAGCCCGACCCCCGGGACAACTGAAGCTTTCTTT. Translation gives CASSPTPGTTEAFF.